This T cell receptor (beta chain) was identified during a study of technical replicates of blood from a few donors. Sequencing was performed with immunoSEQ multiplex PCR; in TCRdb, only in-frame clones are kept and a portion is missing. The repertoire holds some 70,000 clones, with 88% as singletons. Losses at the gene ends were 4 bases for V and 3 bases for J; bases not matched to a gene: 2. Germline assignment: CDR1 SEHNR and CDR2 FQNEAQ (reference sequence). This CDR3 has 15 residues. This chain joins TRBV7-9 and TRBJ1-6; 8 positions match TRBD1. The receptor's source is a human donor in good health. Some clones in this sample may be carry-over from other donors' samples. Sequenced sample: PBMCs. CDR3 nucleotides: TGTGCCAGCAGCTATACAGGGGGCTATAATTCACCCCTCCACTTT. This translates into CASSYTGGYNSPLHF.